A selection of T cell receptor beta chains follows, all from one sample in a study of cytomegalovirus exposure and HLA in healthy donors. Data came from immunoSEQ multiplex PCR; TCRdb stores just in-frame clones and leaves some out. The sample lists under 150,000 clones; approximately 80% were seen once. Sequencing used PBMCs. All receptors derive from a male donor in good health and CMV-seropositive. Each CDR3 is given with its conserved first and last residue. D genes are given only for firm matches.

>TRBV28|TRBJ2-1|.
CASSFRLVDEQFF
>TRBV19|TRBJ2-1|.
CASGRGLGDEQFF
>TRBV6-1|TRBJ2-7|TRBD2
CASRSSGYEQYF
>TRBV9|TRBJ2-5|.
CASSVSVQETQYF
>TRBV7-2|TRBJ2-7|TRBD2
CASNAGGSSYEQYF
>TRBV11-2|TRBJ2-7|.
CASSPGWVYEQYF
>TRBV29-1|TRBJ2-1|.
CSVPVGTRLYNEQFF
>TRBV10-2|TRBJ2-7|TRBD1
CASRQGIYEQYF
>TRBV6-5|TRBJ2-1|.
CASSPTGIAYNEQFF
>TRBV19|TRBJ1-2|TRBD1
CASSPFGTGDGYTF
>TRBV21-1|TRBJ1-1|.
CASSKVTKEVLNTEAFF
>TRBV12-5|TRBJ1-1|.
CASGLSRTEAFF
>TRBV5-1|TRBJ1-5|TRBD1
CASSLAGGVDQPQHF
>TRBV5-1|TRBJ2-1|TRBD2
CASGPRGVNEQFF
>TRBV28|TRBJ2-3|.
CASSLEGRIIPDTQYF
>TRBV7-9|TRBJ2-7|.
CASSLATSFSGEQYF
>TRBV2|TRBJ1-2|TRBD1
CATLDRVSVEDGYTF
>TRBV7-8|TRBJ2-3|.
CASSSRDLIGDTQYF
>TRBV7-2|TRBJ1-1|TRBD1
CASSFLMRTGLIYTEAFF
>TRBV6-1|TRBJ1-5|.
CAGTSGQGQPQHF
>TRBV27|TRBJ2-2|TRBD2
CASSLGRGLAGTGELFF
>TRBV14|TRBJ2-7|.
CASSQETYEQYF
>TRBV10-2|TRBJ1-6|.
CASSESNTWQGYNSPLHF
>TRBV6-6|TRBJ1-4|.
CASSDGASNEKLFF
>TRBV2|TRBJ1-2|.
CASTWTETNYGYTF
>TRBV5-1|TRBJ2-1|.
CASSLAPVGGEQFF
>TRBV15|TRBJ1-2|TRBD1
CATSADRVFDYTF
>TRBV27|TRBJ1-2|.
CASSPSEPLYGYTF
>TRBV19|TRBJ2-7|.
CASRSTRDSYEQYF